The 9 T cell receptor beta chains in this list originate from one sample, sequenced in a study of CD8 T cells in ankylosing spondylitis (dated by TCRdb to about 2017). The library relied on 5' RACE. The run used an Illumina MiSeq. TCRdb ran its own pipeline on the public reads, namely fastp trimming at Q25 and MiXCR clone calling, and kept in-frame beta chains. For every CDR3 protein sequence, its rows merge into one entry that carries the most common genes and DNA. Here the sample has around 18,000 distinct CDR3 sequences; under 8.5% occur a single time. Less than 40% of the sample rests with the top ten. Sequenced input: blood. The receptors stem from a male donor with ankylosing spondylitis or in good health (not recorded which).

This clonotype was counted ten times or more. The chain combines TRBV12-5 with TRBJ1-1; tentatively, D is TRBD1 (6 bases). The CDR3 covers 13 residues. CDR1 and CDR2 (germline): LGHNT, FRNRAP. V was cut by 0 bases and J by 7 bases, with 9 bases left in between. The CDR3 loop is CASGLVGQIEAFF. The CDR3 DNA reads as TGTGCTAGTGGTTTGGTCGGACAGATTGAAGCTTTCTTT.

This clonotype was counted ten times or more. The chain couples TRBV20-1 to TRBJ2-3; 9 positions agree with TRBD2. Losses at the gene ends were 3 bases for V and 2 bases for J; bases not matched to a gene: 15. The CDR3 covers 18 residues. Germline V gene sequence: CDR1 DFQATT, CDR2 SNEGSKA (reference sequence). The DNA of the CDR3 is TGCAGTGCTAGCCCGGGATTCCAGCGGGGGGTCTACACAGATACGCAGTATTTT. As protein: CSASPGFQRGVYTDTQYF.

This clonotype was seen repeatedly, ten times or more. The V and J genes are TRBV5-6 and TRBJ2-2, with a weak D call TRBD2 (5 bases). The germline V gene has CDR1 SGHDT and CDR2 YYEEEE. This CDR3 has 18 amino acids. Trimming took off 0 bases at V and 5 bases at J, with 20 bases between the two ends. The CDR3 spells CASSLAELGPGETGELFF. The CDR3 DNA sequence: TGTGCCAGCAGCTTGGCCGAACTAGGGCCCGGGGAGACCGGGGAGCTGTTTTTT.

This clonotype was picked up many times. The V call is TRBV7-9, the J call TRBJ2-5, with D possibly being TRBD1 or TRBD2 (6 bases each). CDR1 is SEHNR and CDR2 is FQNEAQ in the germline V gene (reference sequence). Trimming shortened V by 4 bases and J by 2 bases, and 14 bases separated the two germline ends. The CDR3 has 15 amino acids. The CDR3: CASSSRGTHQETQYF. CDR3 nucleotides: TGTGCCAGCAGCTCCCGCGGGACACATCAAGAGACCCAGTACTTC.

A single count supports this clonotype. The chain carries TRBV21-1 and TRBJ1-1; the D call TRBD1 from the table was never checked on the DNA. TRBV21-1 is tagged as a pseudogene. The CDR3 spans 14 residues. This CDR3 is CASSKGARPTEAFF. DNA for the CDR3: TGTGCCAGCAGCAAAGGTGCCCGGCCCACTGAAGCTTTCTTT.

This clonotype was counted at least ten times. The chain employs TRBV6-2 or TRBV6-3 and TRBJ2-7; D is possibly TRBD2 (5 bases). This CDR3 region has 15 residues. V was clipped by 7 bases and J by 2 bases, with 18 bases between them. The germline CDR1 and CDR2 sequences are MNHEY and SVGEGT. CDR3 bases: TGTGCCAGCATCTCAAGGGCAGGAGGACCCTACGAGCAGTACTTC. Protein sequence: CASISRAGGPYEQYF.

This clonotype has more than one count but fewer than ten. V is TRBV20-1 and J is TRBJ2-1; 7 nucleotides align to TRBD1. In germline, CDR1 is DFQATT, CDR2 SNEGSKA (reference sequence). This CDR3 contains 14 residues. The V and J ends lost 6 bases and 0 bases, in that order; junction bases with no gene match: 5. The CDR3 DNA follows: TGCAGTGCGGGTGGACAGGTCTCCTACAATGAGCAGTTCTTC. Protein: CSAGGQVSYNEQFF.

This sequence joins TRBV7-3 and TRBJ1-2; D remains ambiguous. V lost 3 bases and J 8 bases, leaving 13 bases between the germline ends. Germline CDR1 reads SGHTA; CDR2 reads FQGTGA. The CDR3 contains 13 residues. In DNA form, the CDR3 reads TGTGCCAGCAGCTTTGAGGGATCGGGCGGCTACACCTTC. Protein sequence: CASSFEGSGGYTF.

This clonotype has more than one count but fewer than ten. This sequence joins TRBV5-1 and TRBJ1-3; D gene unclear. V was cut by 0 bases and J by 2 bases, with 9 bases left in between. The CDR3 extends over 15 amino acids. Germline V gene sequence: CDR1 SGHRS, CDR2 YFSETQ. The CDR3 nucleotides read TGCGCCAGCAGCTTGGAATCGTCGACTGGAAACACCATATATTTT. This translates into CASSLESSTGNTIYF. Complete variable domain (other parts from reference TRBV5-1 and TRBJ1-3): KAGVTQTPRYLIKTRGQQVTLSCSPISGHRSVSWYQQTPGQGLQFLFEYFSETQRNKGNFPGRFSGRQFSNSRSEMNVSTLELGDSALYLCASSLESSTGNTIYFGEGSWLTVV.